The 10 T cell receptor beta chains below come from one sample, sequenced in a study of a mutant IDH1 vaccine in newly diagnosed glioma. These receptors have no known antigen. Assay used: immunoSEQ multiplex PCR; TCRdb lists only in-frame clones, some missing. The table records fewer than 75,000 clones, about four fifths of them present only once. Documented time point: week 11, during vaccination. In every dose of vaccine, 300 ug of mutant IDH1 20-mer peptide was given alongside topical imiquimod. Source: PBMCs, taken from a glioma patient whose treatment included an IDH1 peptide vaccine. These receptors originate from a woman in her 50s with glioma.

The chain employs TRBV2 and TRBJ2-3; 8 nucleotides align to TRBD2. This CDR3 contains 16 residues. Germline lookup yields CDR1 SNHLY and CDR2 FYNNEI. The J segment lost 1 base and the V segment lost 3 bases, leaving 6 bases of the junction unmatched. The CDR3 DNA sequence: TGTGCCAGCAGTGACCCCGCGGGGGGCCGCACAGATACGCAGTATTTT. Residues: CASSDPAGGRTDTQYF.

The chain carries TRBV6-1 and TRBJ2-2, with a tentative D call TRBD1 (6 bases). V gave up 8 bases and J gave up 3 bases, with 10 bases separating them. The CDR3 runs to 13 residues. The germline V gene has CDR1 MNHNS and CDR2 SASEGT. The DNA of the CDR3 is TGTGCCAGCGTTGGGGGCTACACCGGGGAGCTGTTTTTT. Residues: CASVGGYTGELFF.

The V and J genes are TRBV5-4 and TRBJ2-2; 9 bases are shared with TRBD1. V lost 4 bases to trimming and J lost 6 bases; unmatched junction nucleotides: 7. Germline assignment: CDR1 SGHNT and CDR2 YYREEE (reference sequence). The CDR3 contains 15 residues. DNA of the CDR3: TGTGCCAGCAGCCCCCGGGACAGGGATGCCGGGGAGCTGTTTTTT. It codes for CASSPRDRDAGELFF.

The chain has TRBV4-3 and TRBJ2-3; D uncertain. The CDR3 runs to 13 residues. The V end lost 2 bases, the J end lost 5 bases, and 8 bases lay between the germline ends. Germline lookup yields CDR1 LGHNA and CDR2 YSLEER. This CDR3 is CASSQRAEDTQYF. CDR3 in DNA: TGCGCCAGCAGCCAACGGGCCGAAGATACGCAGTATTTT.

The V gene is TRBV5-6, the J gene TRBJ1-3, with D possibly matching TRBD1 (5 bases). Trimming took off 4 bases at V and 0 bases at J, with 11 bases between the two ends. The CDR3 runs to 15 residues. Germline V lookup: CDR1 SGHDT, CDR2 YYEEEE. The CDR3 loop is CASSTFRVSGNTIYF. The DNA of the CDR3 is TGTGCCAGCAGCACGTTCAGGGTCTCTGGAAACACCATATATTTT.

This chain uses TRBV7-9 with TRBJ1-2; D possibly corresponds to TRBD1 (6 bases). The CDR3 is made up of 17 amino acids. With 2 bases removed from V and 0 bases from J, the gap between germline ends came to 16 bases. Germline V gene data show CDR1 as SEHNR and CDR2 as FQNEAQ (reference sequence). This CDR3 reads CASSLNGQPTTNYGYTF. The CDR3 nucleotides read TGTGCCAGCAGCTTAAACGGACAGCCGACCACTAACTATGGCTACACCTTC. Full variable domain (outside the CDR3, taken from reference TRBV7-9 and TRBJ1-2): DTGVSQNPRHKITKRGQNVTFRCDPISEHNRLYWYRQTLGQGPEFLTYFQNEAQLEKSRLLSDRFSAERPKGSFSTLEIQRTEQGDSAMYLCASSLNGQPTTNYGYTFGSGTRLTVV.

The V gene is TRBV30, the J gene TRBJ1-2; 7 bases are shared with TRBD1. V lost 0 bases and J lost 0; bases outside the gene matches: 13. The CDR3 has 18 residues. Per the germline V gene, CDR1 is GTSNPN and CDR2 is SVGIG (reference sequence). For the CDR3, the DNA is TGTGCCTGGAGTGTAAGTTGGCAGGGGGATATAGCTAACTATGGCTACACCTTC. Its protein is CAWSVSWQGDIANYGYTF. Filled out from reference TRBV30 and TRBJ1-2, the complete variable domain reads SQTIHQWPATLVQPVGSPLSLECTVEGTSNPNLYWYRQAAGRGLQLLFYSVGIGQISSEVPQNLSASRPQDRQFILSSKKLLLSDSGFYLCAWSVSWQGDIANYGYTFGSGTRLTVV.

The rearrangement links TRBV7-2 to TRBJ1-1; D unresolved. Germline CDR1 reads SGHTA; CDR2 reads FQGNSA. The CDR3 runs 13 residues. V was shortened by 5 bases and J by 0 bases, with 7 bases between the two germline ends. The CDR3 nucleotides read TGTGCCAGCAGCCTCCGCATGAACACTGAAGCTTTCTTT. It codes for CASSLRMNTEAFF.

J is TRBJ1-1 and V is TRBV9; D remains ambiguous. This CDR3 comprises 13 residues. Germline CDR1 SGDLS, CDR2 YYNGEE. Trimming cost V 7 bases and J 1 base, with 11 bases left between them. The CDR3: CASGEQQNTEAFF. As DNA, the CDR3 is TGTGCCAGCGGGGAACAGCAGAACACTGAAGCTTTCTTT.

This sequence joins TRBV5-6 and TRBJ2-5, with TRBD1 matching 7 bases. Trimming cost V 1 base and J 0 bases; bases outside gene matches: 6. CDR1 and CDR2 from the germline V gene are SGHDT and YYEEEE. The CDR3 is made up of 16 amino acids. The CDR3 loop is CASSLKGTEYQETQYF. In DNA form, the CDR3 reads TGTGCCAGCAGCTTGAAGGGGACAGAGTACCAAGAGACCCAGTACTTC.